Below, one T cell receptor (beta chain) is given with its context. Its specificity is unknown. The entry originates in a study of cytomegalovirus exposure and HLA in healthy donors. Study-wide results and limits: Follow-up analysis found HLA locus-dependent TCR association rates, highest for DRB1 and lowest for HLA-C. A later analysis reportedly found fewer N-insertions in an Asian-associated ancestry cluster than the approximately 660-donor mean. In vitro, three CMV-associated chains proved specific for CMV antigens.

PCR employed 60 Vbeta and 13 Jbeta primers. Libraries were prepared by immunoSEQ multiplex PCR; TCRdb keeps only in-frame clonotypes and omits some of them. Here the sample spans about 130,000 clones, approximately 78% being singletons. Germline CDR1 reads SGHTA; CDR2 reads FQGNSA. The CDR3 spans 15 residues. J gave up 4 bases and V 3 bases, and 3 bases lay outside the gene matches. The sequence came from a man aged 30 to 39 in good health and CMV-seropositive. Sequencing was performed on PBMCs. The chain is built from TRBV7-2 and TRBJ2-5, with 12 nucleotides matching TRBD1. Here the CDR3 reads CASSLWDRGRETQYF. The CDR3 bases are TGTGCCAGCAGCTTGTGGGACAGGGGGCGAGAGACCCAGTACTTC.